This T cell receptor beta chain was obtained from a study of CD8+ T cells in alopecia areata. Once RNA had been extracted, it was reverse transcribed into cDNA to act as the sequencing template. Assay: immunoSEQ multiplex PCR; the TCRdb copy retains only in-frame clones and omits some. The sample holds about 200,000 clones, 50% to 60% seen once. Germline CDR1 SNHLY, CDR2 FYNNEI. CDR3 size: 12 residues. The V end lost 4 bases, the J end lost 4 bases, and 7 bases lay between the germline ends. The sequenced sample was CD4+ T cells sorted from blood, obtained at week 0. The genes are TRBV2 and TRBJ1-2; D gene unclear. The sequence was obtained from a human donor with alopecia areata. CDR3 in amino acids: CASSGRTYGYTF. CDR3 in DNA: TGTGCCAGCAGTGGCAGAACCTATGGCTACACCTTC. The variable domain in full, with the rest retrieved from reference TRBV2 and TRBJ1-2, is EPEVTQTPSHQVTQMGQEVILRCVPISNHLYFYWYRQILGQKVEFLVSFYNNEISEKSEIFDDQFSVERPDGSNFTLKIRSTKLEDSAMYFCASSGRTYGYTFGSGTRLTVV.